This TCR beta chain stems from a study of control samples from healthy donors and cancer patients. Generated by immunoSEQ multiplex PCR, the TCRdb table keeps only in-frame clones and is missing some. This sample has 75,000 to 95,000 clones, with approximately 91% found just once. The V gene lost 0 bases and the J gene lost 4 bases, with 15 bases spanning the gap. The CDR3 has 15 amino acids. Germline V gene lookup returns CDR1 GTSNPN and CDR2 SVGIG (reference sequence). The source of this sequence is a woman between 50 and 59 years old in good health. The rearrangement uses TRBV30 and TRBJ1-2; no firm D call. Source material: blood. CDR3 nucleotide sequence: TGTGCCTGGAGTGTACAGCGGTTCAGTTCCTATGGCTACACCTTC. Protein sequence: CAWSVQRFSSYGYTF.